The TCR beta chain described here comes from a study of blood T cell repertoires in COVID-19. Background on the study: COVID-19 samples collected from the United States, Italy and Spain covered acute and convalescent phases.

Original processing notes: Amplified reference gene primers provided the basis for estimating nucleated cell counts. Using immunoSEQ multiplex PCR, the repertoire was profiled, and TCRdb retains in-frame clones only, with some absent. Clone size and the V and J calls come from that table; the DNA yielded D and trimming. The data show about 94,000 clones, about four fifths seen once. The CDR3 length is 15 residues. Germline V gene sequence: CDR1 SGHRS, CDR2 YFSETQ. The V end was cut by 4 bases, the J end by 7 bases, with 15 bases between. The origin of this receptor is a man between 60 and 75 years old with acute or convalescent COVID-19. Material: peripheral blood. The chain combines TRBV5-1 with TRBJ1-6, with a weak D call TRBD1 (5 bases). The DNA for the CDR3 is TGCGCCAGCAGCATTGGGAACTCAGGGAATTCACCCCTCCACTTT. It yields the protein CASSIGNSGNSPLHF.